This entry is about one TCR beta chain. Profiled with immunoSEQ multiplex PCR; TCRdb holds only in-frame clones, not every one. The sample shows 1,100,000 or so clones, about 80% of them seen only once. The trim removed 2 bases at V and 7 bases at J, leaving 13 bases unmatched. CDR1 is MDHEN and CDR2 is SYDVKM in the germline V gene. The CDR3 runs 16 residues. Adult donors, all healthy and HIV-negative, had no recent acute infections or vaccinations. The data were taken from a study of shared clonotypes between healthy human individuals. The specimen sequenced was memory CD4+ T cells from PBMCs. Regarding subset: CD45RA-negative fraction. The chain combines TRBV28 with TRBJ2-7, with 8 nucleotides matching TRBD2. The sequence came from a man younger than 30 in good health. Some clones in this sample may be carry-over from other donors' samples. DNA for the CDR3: TGTGCCAGCAGTTTACTTGACACTAGCGGTCCCCCGGAGCAGTACTTC. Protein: CASSLLDTSGPPEQYF.